Sequencing of this T cell receptor beta chain was carried out in a study of human T cells and chemical hapten exposure. Germline V gives CDR1 SNHLY, CDR2 FYNNEI. With 5 bases clipped from V and 7 bases from J, the junction kept 11 bases outside the gene matches. The CDR3 has 15 residues. One entry per CDR3 protein results from TCRdb running MiXCR on the RACE reads. The table lists 280,000 or so distinct CDR3 sequences, 7.7% of them singletons. Documented time point: pre-sensitization, week 0. This sample's treatment: therapeutic diphenylcyclopropenone sensitization with weekly scalp DPC. There are many counts of this clonotype.

This TCR came from a young man with alopecia areata. Some clones in this sample may be carry-over from other donors' samples. This material consisted of whole blood, taken in connection with sensitization to the hapten diphenylcyclopropenone (DPC). J is TRBJ2-1 and V is TRBV2; 7 bases line up with TRBD1. The DNA of the CDR3 is TGTGCCAGCAGTTATAAAGGGGGCGTGCGGAATGAGCAGTTCTTC. Its protein product is CASSYKGGVRNEQFF. The whole variable domain, remainder taken from reference TRBV2 and TRBJ2-1, is EPEVTQTPSHQVTQMGQEVILRCVPISNHLYFYWYRQILGQKVEFLVSFYNNEISEKSEIFDDQFSVERPDGSNFTLKIRSTKLEDSAMYFCASSYKGGVRNEQFFGPGTRLTVL.